The rows below give T cell receptor beta chains drawn from one sample of a study of CD8 T cells in ankylosing spondylitis. TCRdb processed the 5' RACE reads anew with MiXCR; each CDR3 protein has one entry. The repertoire consists of 350,000 or so distinct CDR3 sequences, with 6.5% to 10% occurring once and the leading ten covering 13% to 15%. The sequenced sample consisted of blood, either unsorted or a sorted T cell fraction (not recorded which). These receptors were obtained from a male donor with ankylosing spondylitis. CDR3s include the opening cysteine and the closing phenylalanine or tryptophan. A D gene is named only where the DNA matches it firmly. Size values are once, few and many counts, or a class for expanded clones, and some rows have none.

J: TRBJ2-5
D: .
size: .
V: TRBV29-1
CDR3: CSVEQGMRETQYF
DNA: TGCAGCGTCGAACAGGGTATGAGAGAGACCCAGTACTTC

J: TRBJ2-1
D: TRBD2
size: .
V: TRBV20-1
CDR3: CSARTSGRASYNEQFF
DNA: TGCAGTGCCCGGACTAGCGGGAGGGCCTCCTACAATGAGCAGTTCTTC

J: TRBJ1-1
D: TRBD1
size: few
V: TRBV7-9
CDR3: CASSRGTGELKAFF
DNA: TGTGCCAGCAGCCGAGGGACAGGGGAGCTGAAAGCTTTCTTT

J: TRBJ1-3
D: .
size: few
V: TRBV28
CDR3: CASSLQRSGNTIYF
DNA: TGTGCCAGCAGTTTACAGCGCTCTGGAAACACCATATATTTT

J: TRBJ2-3
D: .
size: few
V: TRBV7-3
CDR3: CASSLGLTKGDTQYF
DNA: TGTGCCAGCAGCCTCGGCCTAACCAAAGGCGATACGCAGTATTTT

J: TRBJ1-2
D: TRBD1
size: many
V: TRBV7-2
CDR3: CASSLGQGNYGYTF
DNA: TGTGCCAGCAGCTTAGGACAGGGTAACTATGGCTACACCTTC

J: TRBJ1-3
D: .
size: few
V: TRBV3-1
CDR3: CASSQDPTGSSGNTIYF
DNA: TGTGCCAGCAGCCAAGATCCCACAGGGAGCTCTGGAAACACCATATATTTT

J: TRBJ2-7
D: .
size: many
V: TRBV30
CDR3: CAWNQGGLYEQYF
DNA: TGTGCCTGGAATCAGGGGGGACTCTACGAGCAGTACTTC

J: TRBJ1-5
D: .
size: few
V: TRBV15
CDR3: CATSLGGSNQPQHF
DNA: TGTGCCACCAGCCTTGGGGGGAGCAATCAGCCCCAGCATTTT

J: TRBJ2-1
D: TRBD2
size: .
V: TRBV24-1
CDR3: CATSDVSASGSYNEQFF
DNA: TGTGCCACCAGTGATGTAAGCGCTAGCGGGAGTTACAATGAGCAGTTCTTC

J: TRBJ1-6
D: TRBD1
size: .
V: TRBV20-1
CDR3: CSASATGGLTYNSPLHF
DNA: TGCAGTGCTAGTGCGACAGGGGGCTTAACCTATAATTCACCCCTCCACTTT

J: TRBJ2-5
D: TRBD2
size: few
V: TRBV6-2/TRBV6-3
CDR3: CASSTRGQGATSGRLETQYF
DNA: TGTGCCAGCAGTACCCGAGGACAGGGCGCAACTAGCGGGAGGCTAGAGACCCAGTACTTC

J: TRBJ1-2
D: .
size: .
V: TRBV7-9
CDR3: CASIPGDVGGYTF
DNA: TGTGCCAGCATCCCCGGGGACGTCGGCGGCTACACCTTC

J: TRBJ2-6
D: .
size: .
V: TRBV3-1
CDR3: CASSQGTRTAISGANVLTF
DNA: TGTGCCAGCAGCCAAGGGACCCGGACAGCCATCTCTGGGGCCAACGTCCTGACTTTC

J: TRBJ1-3
D: .
size: few
V: TRBV6-5
CDR3: CASSYSWGSGNTIYF
DNA: TGTGCCAGCAGTTACTCGTGGGGTTCTGGAAACACCATATATTTT

J: TRBJ1-3
D: .
size: many
V: TRBV10-3
CDR3: CAISEGTGDSGNTIYF
DNA: TGTGCCATCAGTGAGGGGACCGGTGACTCTGGAAACACCATATATTTT

J: TRBJ2-3
D: .
size: .
V: TRBV10-3
CDR3: CAITRTGTSSTDTQYF
DNA: TGTGCCATCACCCGCACTGGAACTTCTAGCACAGATACGCAGTATTTT

J: TRBJ1-1
D: TRBD1
size: few
V: TRBV12-3/TRBV12-4
CDR3: CASIRTGNTEAFF
DNA: TGTGCCAGCATCCGGACAGGGAACACTGAAGCTTTCTTT

J: TRBJ2-3
D: .
size: .
V: TRBV7-2
CDR3: CASSRWATSTDTQYF
DNA: TGTGCCAGCAGCCGCTGGGCAACCAGCACAGATACGCAGTATTTT

J: TRBJ2-7
D: TRBD2
size: .
V: TRBV2
CDR3: CASSPGTSGRGSYEQYF
DNA: TGTGCCAGCTCCCCCGGGACTAGCGGGAGAGGCTCCTACGAGCAGTACTTC

J: TRBJ2-6
D: .
size: few
V: TRBV19
CDR3: CASRARANVLTF
DNA: TGTGCCAGTAGGGCGAGGGCCAACGTCCTGACTTTC

J: TRBJ2-3
D: TRBD1
size: .
V: TRBV12-3/TRBV12-4
CDR3: CASGTASTDTQYF
DNA: TGTGCCAGCGGGACAGCAAGCACAGATACGCAGTATTTT

J: TRBJ2-1
D: .
size: .
V: TRBV5-6
CDR3: CASSLGVQEQFF
DNA: TGTGCCAGCAGCTTAGGAGTACAGGAGCAGTTCTTC

J: TRBJ2-3
D: .
size: many
V: TRBV7-2
CDR3: CASSLAGTSTDTQYF
DNA: TGTGCCAGCAGCTTAGCGGGCACAAGCACAGATACGCAGTATTTT

J: TRBJ2-5
D: .
size: few
V: TRBV10-1
CDR3: CASSDVGETQYF
DNA: TGCGCCAGCAGTGATGTGGGGGAGACCCAGTACTTC

J: TRBJ1-5
D: .
size: few
V: TRBV28
CDR3: CASSPHSSNQPQHF
DNA: TGTGCCAGCAGTCCCCACTCAAGCAATCAGCCCCAGCATTTT

J: TRBJ2-1
D: TRBD1
size: .
V: TRBV6-1
CDR3: CASSQLTGGIIDNEQFF
DNA: TGTGCCAGCAGTCAACTCACAGGGGGCATAATTGACAATGAGCAGTTCTTC

J: TRBJ2-3
D: TRBD2
size: .
V: TRBV20-1
CDR3: CSANAGGGDTQYF
DNA: TGCAGTGCTAATGCGGGAGGAGGAGATACGCAGTATTTT

J: TRBJ1-5
D: .
size: many
V: TRBV12-3/TRBV12-4
CDR3: CASSLGGRQPQHF
DNA: TGTGCCAGCAGTTTAGGGGGGAGACAGCCCCAGCATTTT

J: TRBJ2-7
D: TRBD2
size: .
V: TRBV20-1
CDR3: CSALQSGSRRNEQYF
DNA: TGCAGTGCTCTACAGAGCGGGAGTCGACGGAACGAGCAGTACTTC

J: TRBJ1-4
D: TRBD1
size: few
V: TRBV10-2
CDR3: CASSEGTANEKLFF
DNA: TGCGCCAGCAGTGAGGGGACAGCTAATGAAAAACTGTTTTTT

J: TRBJ2-3
D: TRBD2
size: few
V: TRBV4-3
CDR3: CASSQELAGGTSTDTQYF
DNA: TGCGCCAGCAGCCAAGAACTAGCGGGAGGTACTAGCACAGATACGCAGTATTTT

J: TRBJ1-6
D: .
size: many
V: TRBV5-1
CDR3: CASSLGDSSSPLHF
DNA: TGCGCCAGCAGCTTGGGAGACAGTAGTTCACCCCTCCACTTT

J: TRBJ2-2
D: .
size: .
V: TRBV7-9
CDR3: CASSSSPGHTGRELFF
DNA: TGTGCCAGCAGCTCCTCCCCCGGCCATACGGGGCGGGAGCTGTTTTTT

J: TRBJ2-7
D: .
size: few
V: TRBV6-1
CDR3: CASSPRDTSYEQYF
DNA: TGTGCCAGCAGTCCCCGGGACACCTCGTACGAGCAGTACTTC

J: TRBJ1-2
D: .
size: few
V: TRBV5-1
CDR3: CASSADAYYGYTF
DNA: TGCGCCAGCAGCGCCGACGCGTATTATGGCTACACCTTC

J: TRBJ2-3
D: .
size: .
V: TRBV4-1
CDR3: CASSQDPRLGDTQYF
DNA: TGCGCCAGCAGCCAAGATCCTCGGCTGGGAGATACGCAGTATTTT

J: TRBJ2-5
D: .
size: many
V: TRBV7-8
CDR3: CASRSDIFRLETQYF
DNA: TGTGCCAGCAGATCAGACATTTTTCGGTTGGAGACCCAGTACTTC

J: TRBJ2-7
D: .
size: many
V: TRBV4-2
CDR3: CASSQGPGRGDEQYF
DNA: TGTGCCAGCAGCCAAGGGCCGGGGAGGGGGGACGAGCAGTACTTC

J: TRBJ2-3
D: .
size: many
V: TRBV29-1
CDR3: CSDATGTDTQYF
DNA: TGCAGCGACGCGACTGGCACAGATACGCAGTATTTT

J: TRBJ1-4
D: .
size: .
V: TRBV20-1
CDR3: CSAISGTADEKLFF
DNA: TGCAGTGCTATTTCCGGCACAGCTGATGAAAAACTGTTTTTT

J: TRBJ2-1
D: .
size: .
V: TRBV5-4
CDR3: CASSWGAGLYNEQFF
DNA: TGTGCCAGCAGCTGGGGGGCGGGCCTGTACAATGAGCAGTTCTTC